These 6 T cell receptor beta chains came from one sample sequenced in a study of graft-versus-host responses after intestinal transplantation. Data came from immunoSEQ multiplex PCR; TCRdb stores just in-frame clones and leaves some out. The sample records approximately 16,000 clones, 88% being singletons. Here the sequenced sample was PBMCs, taken 110 days after intestinal transplant. These TCRs come from a human patient who received an intestinal transplant, so some T cells may come from the graft donor.

The V gene is TRBV28, the J gene TRBJ2-7; D gene ambiguous. CDR1 and CDR2 from the germline V gene are MDHEN and SYDVKM. The CDR3 contains 13 residues. V lost 7 bases, J lost 0 bases, and 10 bases lay in between. The CDR3 coding sequence is TGTGCCAGCACTCGCACGTCCTCCTACGAGCAGTACTTC. This gives the protein CASTRTSSYEQYF.

The chain recombines TRBV2 with TRBJ1-1; D is uncertain. The CDR3 extends over 10 amino acids. CDR1 and CDR2 from the germline V gene are SNHLY and FYNNEI. The V and J ends lost 6 bases and 6 bases respectively, with 5 bases between them. The CDR3 DNA reads as TGTGCCAGCAGCGGTGCTGAAGCTTTCTTT. This gives the protein CASSGAEAFF.

V and J are TRBV4-1 and TRBJ2-7; the D is unclear. Germline CDR1 and CDR2: MGHRA and YSYEKL. V was shortened by 0 bases and J by 4 bases, with 4 bases between the two germline ends. CDR3 length equals 12 residues. CDR3 nucleotides: TGCGCCAGCAGCCAAGAGGGGTACGAGCAGTACTTC. It yields the protein CASSQEGYEQYF.

V usage is TRBV6-4 and J usage is TRBJ1-5; D unresolved. V dropped 8 bases and J dropped 7 bases, with 12 bases sitting between them. The CDR3 runs 12 residues. Per germline, CDR1 MRHNA and CDR2 SNTAGT. In DNA, the CDR3 is TGTGCCAGCTCCCACGAGGGACAGCCCCAGCATTTT. Amino acids: CASSHEGQPQHF.

This clone showed up just a few times. The chain combines TRBV29-1 with TRBJ1-2, with 7 bases fitting TRBD1. This CDR3 spans 12 amino acids. Losses at the gene ends were 7 bases for V and 4 bases for J; bases not matched to a gene: 6. In germline, CDR1 is SQVTM, CDR2 ANQGSEA. The DNA of the CDR3 is TGCAGCGGAGGGACAGCCCTCTATGGCTACACCTTC. It translates to CSGGTALYGYTF.

In its sample, this clone was seen a few times. The CDR3 nucleotides are TGTGCCAGCAGCTTAGACGGGCGGAGGGCTGAAGCTTTCTTT. Amino acid sequence: CASSLDGRRAEAFF. This chain links TRBV4-2 with TRBJ1-1; the D is unclear. The V gene's germline CDR1 is LGHNA and CDR2 YNFKEQ. The CDR3 consists of 14 residues. V was shortened by 5 bases and J by 6 bases, with 16 bases between the two germline ends.